Detailed here is one T cell receptor beta chain. What it binds is not known. The data are from a study of T cell responses to AZD1222 COVID-19 vaccine. Study-wide findings and caveats: There were mostly white British donors and more females than males, and clonal diversity was possibly underestimated.

CDR3 length equals 12 residues. The V and J ends lost 0 bases and 3 bases respectively, with 0 bases between them. Germline V gene data show CDR1 as SGHKS and CDR2 as YYEKEE (reference sequence). Data came from immunoSEQ multiplex PCR; TCRdb stores just in-frame clones and leaves some out. Found here are 120,000 or so clones, over 75% of them singletons; the top ten hold less than 11%. The sample in question was peripheral blood, obtained on day 0 of AZD1222 vaccination. The chain couples TRBV5-5 to TRBJ2-2; D remains ambiguous. The TCR was taken from an adult in good health. The CDR3 region is CASSLDTGELFF. CDR3 DNA sequence: TGTGCCAGCAGCTTGGACACCGGGGAGCTGTTTTTT.